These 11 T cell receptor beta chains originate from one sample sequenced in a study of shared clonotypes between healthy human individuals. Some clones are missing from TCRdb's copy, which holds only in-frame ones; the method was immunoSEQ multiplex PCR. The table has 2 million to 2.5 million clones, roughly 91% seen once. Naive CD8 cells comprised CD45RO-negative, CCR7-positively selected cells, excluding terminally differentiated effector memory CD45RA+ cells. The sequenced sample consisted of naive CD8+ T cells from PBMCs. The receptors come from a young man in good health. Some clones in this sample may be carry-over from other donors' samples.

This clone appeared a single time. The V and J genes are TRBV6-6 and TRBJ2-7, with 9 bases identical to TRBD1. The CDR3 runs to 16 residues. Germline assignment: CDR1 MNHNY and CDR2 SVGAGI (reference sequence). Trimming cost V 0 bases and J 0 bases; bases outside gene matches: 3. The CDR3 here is CASSYSTGGYSYEQYF. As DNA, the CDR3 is TGTGCCAGCAGTTACTCGACAGGGGGGTACTCCTACGAGCAGTACTTC.

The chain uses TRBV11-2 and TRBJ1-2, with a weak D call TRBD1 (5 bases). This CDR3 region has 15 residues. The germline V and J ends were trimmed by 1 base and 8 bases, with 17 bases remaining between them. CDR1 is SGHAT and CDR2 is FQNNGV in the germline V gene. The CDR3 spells CASSLVGDPREGYTF. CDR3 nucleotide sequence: TGTGCCAGCAGCTTAGTGGGGGACCCCCGTGAGGGCTACACCTTC.

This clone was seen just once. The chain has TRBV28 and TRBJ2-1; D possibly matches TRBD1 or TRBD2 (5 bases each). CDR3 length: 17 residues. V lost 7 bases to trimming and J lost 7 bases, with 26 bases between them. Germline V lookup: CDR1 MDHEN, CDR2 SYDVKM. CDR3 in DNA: TGTGCCAGCACCCCCCCCCGGGGCTGGGGACCGAGAAATGAGCAGTTCTTC. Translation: CASTPPRGWGPRNEQFF.

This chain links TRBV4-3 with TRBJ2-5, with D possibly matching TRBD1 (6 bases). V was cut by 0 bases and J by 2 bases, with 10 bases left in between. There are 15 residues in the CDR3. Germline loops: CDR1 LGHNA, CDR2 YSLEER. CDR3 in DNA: TGCGCCAGCAGCCAAGATACAGGGACACAAGAGACCCAGTACTTC. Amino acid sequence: CASSQDTGTQETQYF.

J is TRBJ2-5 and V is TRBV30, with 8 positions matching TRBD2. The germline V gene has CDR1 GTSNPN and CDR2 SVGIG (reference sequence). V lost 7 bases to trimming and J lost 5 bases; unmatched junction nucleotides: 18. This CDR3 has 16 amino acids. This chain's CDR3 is CASYTSGDAIWETQYF. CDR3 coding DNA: TGTGCCTCATATACTAGCGGTGACGCTATTTGGGAGACCCAGTACTTC.

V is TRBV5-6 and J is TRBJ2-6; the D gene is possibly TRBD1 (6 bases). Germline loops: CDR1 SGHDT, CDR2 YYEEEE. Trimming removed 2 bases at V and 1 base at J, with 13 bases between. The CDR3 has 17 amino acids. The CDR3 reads CASSFEDSPSGANVLTF. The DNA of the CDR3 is TGTGCCAGCAGCTTCGAGGACAGTCCTTCTGGGGCCAACGTCCTGACTTTC.

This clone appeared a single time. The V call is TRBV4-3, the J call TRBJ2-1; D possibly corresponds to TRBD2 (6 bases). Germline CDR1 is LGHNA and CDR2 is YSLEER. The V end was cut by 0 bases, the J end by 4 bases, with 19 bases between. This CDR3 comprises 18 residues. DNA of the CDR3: TGCGCCAGCAGCCAAGATCCCCCTACTAGCCGGGGTTACAATGAGCAGTTCTTC. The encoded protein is CASSQDPPTSRGYNEQFF.

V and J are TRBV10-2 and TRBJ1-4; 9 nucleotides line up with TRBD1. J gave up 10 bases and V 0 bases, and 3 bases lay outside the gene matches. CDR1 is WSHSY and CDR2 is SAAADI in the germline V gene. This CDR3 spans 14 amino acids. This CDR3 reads CASSESRGQGKLFF. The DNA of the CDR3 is TGCGCCAGCAGTGAGTCGAGGGGACAGGGAAAACTGTTTTTT.

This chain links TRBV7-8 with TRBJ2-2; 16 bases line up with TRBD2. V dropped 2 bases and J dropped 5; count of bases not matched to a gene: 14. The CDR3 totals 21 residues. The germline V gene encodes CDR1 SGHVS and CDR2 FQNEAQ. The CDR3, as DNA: TGTGCCAGCAGCTTAACTTTACCGGGACTAGCGGGAGGGGATGGGACCGGGGAGCTGTTTTTT. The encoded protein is CASSLTLPGLAGGDGTGELFF.

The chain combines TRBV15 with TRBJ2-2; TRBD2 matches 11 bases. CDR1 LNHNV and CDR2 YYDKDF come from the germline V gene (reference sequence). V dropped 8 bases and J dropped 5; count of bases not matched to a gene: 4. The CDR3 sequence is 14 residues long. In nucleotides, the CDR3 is TGTGCCACCGAGCGACTAGCGGGGACCGGGGAGCTGTTTTTT. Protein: CATERLAGTGELFF.

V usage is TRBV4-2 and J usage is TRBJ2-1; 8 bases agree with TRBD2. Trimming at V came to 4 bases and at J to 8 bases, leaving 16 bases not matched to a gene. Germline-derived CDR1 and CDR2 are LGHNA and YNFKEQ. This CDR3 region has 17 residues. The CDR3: CASSPARREAGAHEQFF. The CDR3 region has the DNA TGTGCCAGCAGCCCAGCTCGTCGAGAAGCGGGAGCCCATGAGCAGTTCTTC.